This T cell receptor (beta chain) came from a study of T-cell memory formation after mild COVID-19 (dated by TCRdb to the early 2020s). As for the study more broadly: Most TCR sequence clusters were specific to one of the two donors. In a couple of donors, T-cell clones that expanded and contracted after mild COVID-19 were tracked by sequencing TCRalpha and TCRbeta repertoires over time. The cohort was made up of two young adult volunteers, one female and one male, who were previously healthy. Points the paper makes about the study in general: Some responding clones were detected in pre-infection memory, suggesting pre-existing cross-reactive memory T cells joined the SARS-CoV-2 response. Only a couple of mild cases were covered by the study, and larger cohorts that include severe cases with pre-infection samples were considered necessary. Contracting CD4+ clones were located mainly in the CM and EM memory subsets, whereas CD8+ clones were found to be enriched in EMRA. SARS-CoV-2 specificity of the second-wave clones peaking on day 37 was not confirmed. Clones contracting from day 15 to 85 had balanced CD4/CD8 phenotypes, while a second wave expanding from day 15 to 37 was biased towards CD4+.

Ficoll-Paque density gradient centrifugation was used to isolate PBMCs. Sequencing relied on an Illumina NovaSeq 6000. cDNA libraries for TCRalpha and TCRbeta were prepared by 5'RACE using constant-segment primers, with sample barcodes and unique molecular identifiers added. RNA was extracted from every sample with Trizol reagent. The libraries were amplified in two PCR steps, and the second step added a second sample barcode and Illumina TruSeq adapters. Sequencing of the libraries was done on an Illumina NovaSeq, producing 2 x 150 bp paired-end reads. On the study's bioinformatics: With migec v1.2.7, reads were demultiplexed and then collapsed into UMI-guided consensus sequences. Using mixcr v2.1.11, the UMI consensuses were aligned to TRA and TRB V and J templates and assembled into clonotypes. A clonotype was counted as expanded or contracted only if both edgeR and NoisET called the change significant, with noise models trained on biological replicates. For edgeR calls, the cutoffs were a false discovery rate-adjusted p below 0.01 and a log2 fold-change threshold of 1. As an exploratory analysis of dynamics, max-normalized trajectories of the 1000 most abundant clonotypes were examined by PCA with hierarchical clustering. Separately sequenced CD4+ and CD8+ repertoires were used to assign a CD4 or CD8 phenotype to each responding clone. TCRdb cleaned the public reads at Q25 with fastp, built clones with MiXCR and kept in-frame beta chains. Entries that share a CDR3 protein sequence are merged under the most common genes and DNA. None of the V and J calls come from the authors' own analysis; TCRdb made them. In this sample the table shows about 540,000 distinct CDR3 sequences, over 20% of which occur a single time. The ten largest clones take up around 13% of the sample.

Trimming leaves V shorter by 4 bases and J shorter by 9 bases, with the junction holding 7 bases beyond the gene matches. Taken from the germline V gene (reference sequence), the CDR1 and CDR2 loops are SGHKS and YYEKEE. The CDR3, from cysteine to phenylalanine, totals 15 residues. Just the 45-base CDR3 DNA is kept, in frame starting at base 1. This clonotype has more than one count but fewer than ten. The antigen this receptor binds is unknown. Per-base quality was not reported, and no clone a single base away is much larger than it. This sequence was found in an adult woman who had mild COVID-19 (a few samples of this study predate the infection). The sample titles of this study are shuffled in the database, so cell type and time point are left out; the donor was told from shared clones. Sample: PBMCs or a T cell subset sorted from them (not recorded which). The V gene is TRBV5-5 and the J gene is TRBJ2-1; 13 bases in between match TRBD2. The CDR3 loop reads CASSLGTSGNVEQFF. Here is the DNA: TGTGCCAGCAGCCTCGGGACTAGCGGGAATGTTGAGCAGTTCTTC. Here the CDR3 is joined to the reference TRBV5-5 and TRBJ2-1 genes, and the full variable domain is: DAGVTQSPTHLIKTRGQQVTLRCSPISGHKSVSWYQQVLGQGPQFIFQYYEKEERGRGNFPDRFSARQFPNYSSELNVNALLLGDSALYLCASSLGTSGNVEQFFGPGTRLTVL.